The subject of this entry is one T cell receptor (beta chain). What it binds is unknown. Random-hexamer reverse transcription was applied to roughly 0.5 to 1 ug RNA. Amplification of TCR beta CDR3 used immunoSEQ multiplex PCR across 54 Vbeta and 13 Jbeta. TCRdb used MiXCR to reprocess the immunoSEQ multiplex PCR reads, holding one entry per CDR3 protein. The data show tens of thousands of distinct CDR3 sequences, about 95% seen once. Trimming removed 1 base from V and 0 bases from J; junction bases left unmatched: 6. Germline CDR1 and CDR2: LGHNA and YSLEER. The CDR3 loop spans 16 amino acids. The data originate from a study of CD8 T cells in Susac syndrome. General study results and limits: The authors acknowledged that the study's TCR sequencing and HLA analysis involved relatively few individuals.

CD8+ and CD4+ T cells taken from blood had their TCR beta sequenced. The source is a human donor with Susac syndrome. The source material was CD8+ T cells from PBMCs. The chain carries TRBV4-3 and TRBJ2-7, with 7 bases matching TRBD2. CDR3 nucleotide sequence: TGCGCCAGCAGCCAAGGCGCGCGGGGGAGCTCCTACGAGCAGTACTTC. Translated, it gives CASSQGARGSSYEQYF.